The 20 T cell receptor beta chains listed next were all sequenced from one sample in a study of blood T cell repertoires in COVID-19 (dated by TCRdb to about 2020). To prepare the library, the immunoSEQ multiplex PCR assay was applied. What TCRdb holds here is the immuneACCESS table cut down to in-frame rearrangements. Part of the clones is not present; checked against another copy, under half of the missing clones reflect an unresolved V gene, and the others are unexplained. In all, the sample holds approximately 190,000 clones, and around four fifths of those were seen once. The ten biggest clones cover 20% of the sample. Sequencing input: peripheral blood. Receptors were obtained from a human donor in a cohort sampled during active COVID-19.

This clone was observed a few times. This chain connects TRBV3-1 (or the pseudogene TRBV3-2) to TRBJ1-5, with D unclear. The germline V and J ends were trimmed by 1 base and 4 bases, with 11 bases remaining between them. The CDR3 runs 15 residues. Per the germline V gene, CDR1 is LGHDT and CDR2 is YNNKEL (reference sequence). The CDR3 DNA is TGTGCCAGCAGCCAAGCTTTACTCGGGAATCAGCCCCAGCATTTT. Amino acid sequence: CASSQALLGNQPQHF.

The rearrangement joins TRBV24-1 to TRBJ2-2, with TRBD1 matching over 9 bases. The V and J ends lost 4 bases and 4 bases, in that order; junction bases with no gene match: 6. Looked up from germline, CDR1 is KGHDR and CDR2 is SFDVKD. The CDR3 sequence is 16 residues long. In DNA, the CDR3 is TGTGCCACCAGTGACCACGACAGGGGGTTCACCGGGGAGCTGTTTTTT. Its translation: CATSDHDRGFTGELFF.

The rearrangement uses TRBV7-9 and TRBJ2-1; 8 bases match TRBD2. This CDR3 is 15 amino acids long. In germline, CDR1 is SEHNR, CDR2 FQNEAQ (reference sequence). V shed 5 bases and J 7 bases; nucleotides not matched to a gene: 10. The CDR3 spells CASSPGLAGWNEQFF. The DNA for the CDR3 is TGTGCCAGCAGCCCAGGGCTAGCGGGCTGGAATGAGCAGTTCTTC. Variable domain in full (rest from reference TRBV7-9 and TRBJ2-1): DTGVSQNPRHKITKRGQNVTFRCDPISEHNRLYWYRQTLGQGPEFLTYFQNEAQLEKSRLLSDRFSAERPKGSFSTLEIQRTEQGDSAMYLCASSPGLAGWNEQFFGPGTRLTVL.

The rearrangement joins TRBV19 to TRBJ1-2; 7 nucleotides match TRBD1. The junction had 11 bases not matched to a gene; V was cut back by 5 bases and J by 8 bases. Germline CDR1 and CDR2: LNHDA and SQIVND (reference sequence). CDR3 length equals 14 residues. The CDR3, as DNA: TGTGCCAGTAGTTTTCGACAGGGATCCCGCGGCTACACCTTC. Translation gives CASSFRQGSRGYTF.

CDR3 loop: CASSPLTSGEQFF. CDR3 coding DNA: TGTGCCAGCAGTCCCCTCACTAGCGGTGAGCAGTTCTTC. The chain couples TRBV27 to TRBJ2-1; 8 bases agree with TRBD2. V gave up 5 bases and J gave up 9 bases; unmatched junction bases: 6. Germline V lookup: CDR1 MNHEY, CDR2 SMNVEV (reference sequence). The CDR3 covers 13 residues.

The rearrangement joins TRBV27 to TRBJ1-2; 9 bases line up with TRBD1. V lost 1 base to trimming and J lost 8 bases; unmatched junction nucleotides: 5. This CDR3 is built from 14 residues. Germline-derived CDR1 and CDR2 are MNHEY and SMNVEV (reference sequence). This CDR3 reads CASSLLAGQGGYTF. CDR3 nucleotides: TGTGCCAGCAGTTTATTGGCGGGACAGGGCGGCTACACCTTC.

The rearrangement uses TRBV5-5 and TRBJ1-1, with D possibly matching TRBD1 (5 bases). The germline V and J ends were trimmed by 0 bases and 4 bases, with 13 bases remaining between them. Germline CDR1 reads SGHKS; CDR2 reads YYEKEE (reference sequence). The CDR3 is 15 amino acids. The CDR3 DNA is TGTGCCAGCAGCTTGGCCAGGGTCCAGGGCACTGAAGCTTTCTTT. Its protein is CASSLARVQGTEAFF.

V usage is TRBV5-6 and J usage is TRBJ1-4; 7 bases align to TRBD1. The trim removed 1 base at V and 4 bases at J, leaving 1 base unmatched. Germline V gene data show CDR1 as SGHDT and CDR2 as YYEEEE. The CDR3 sequence is 14 residues long. CDR3 in amino acids: CASSLRQGNEKLFF. For the CDR3, the DNA is TGTGCCAGCAGCTTGAGACAGGGTAATGAAAAACTGTTTTTT.

The chain is built from TRBV27 and TRBJ1-2; unclear D gene. Trimming stripped 0 bases from V and 8 bases from J, with 16 bases between. Germline V gene sequence: CDR1 MNHEY, CDR2 SMNVEV (reference sequence). The CDR3 is 15 residues long. CDR3 sequence (DNA): TGTGCCAGCAGTTTATCGATTGAAGGGAGGCGCGGCTACACCTTC. Its protein is CASSLSIEGRRGYTF.

This rearrangement joins TRBV10-2 to TRBJ2-5, with 13 nucleotides matching TRBD2. The V gene end was trimmed by 6 bases and the J gene end by 2 bases; junction bases not matched to a gene: 9. In germline, CDR1 is WSHSY, CDR2 SAAADI. CDR3 size: 17 residues. CDR3 DNA: TGCGCCAGCAGCGTACAGGGACTAGCGGGGAAACAAGAGACCCAGTACTTC. Translated, it gives CASSVQGLAGKQETQYF.

The chain uses TRBV7-9 and TRBJ2-3; tentative D call: TRBD2 (5 bases). Germline CDR1 is SEHNR and CDR2 is FQNEAQ (reference sequence). Trimming removed 3 bases at V and 6 bases at J, with 10 bases between. CDR3 length: 13 residues. CDR3 amino acids: CASSFSEDDTQYF. DNA of the CDR3: TGTGCCAGCAGCTTCTCGGAGGATGATACGCAGTATTTT.

The chain recombines TRBV18 with TRBJ2-2; no clear D. This CDR3 region has 15 residues. Deletions cut 3 bases from V and 1 base from J, with 9 bases between. The germline gives CDR1 KGHSH, CDR2 LQKENI. CDR3 protein: CASSPVDMNTGELFF. In DNA form, the CDR3 reads TGTGCCAGCTCACCGGTCGACATGAACACCGGGGAGCTGTTTTTT.

The chain joins TRBV9 to TRBJ1-2; D call uncertain. The CDR3 covers 13 residues. Trimming removed 0 bases at V and 8 bases at J, with 11 bases between. From germline, CDR1 is SGDLS and CDR2 YYNGEE. The CDR3 DNA is TGTGCCAGCAGCGTAGTTCCCGCAGGCGGCTACACCTTC. Translation gives CASSVVPAGGYTF.

The chain joins TRBV19 to TRBJ2-3, with TRBD1 identical over 7 bases. V lost 10 bases and J lost 7; bases outside the gene matches: 8. This CDR3 is built from 12 residues. Germline-derived CDR1 and CDR2 are LNHDA and SQIVND (reference sequence). CDR3 nucleotides: TGTGCCACTCGACAGGGCTGGAATACGCAGTATTTT. As protein: CATRQGWNTQYF.

V and J are TRBV18 and TRBJ1-3, with unresolved D. V was clipped by 1 base and J by 4 bases, with 8 bases between them. Germline V gene data show CDR1 as KGHSH and CDR2 as LQKENI. CDR3 length: 14 amino acids. In DNA form, the CDR3 reads TGTGCCAGCTCACCACAGAAACTAGGAAACACCATATATTTT. It yields the protein CASSPQKLGNTIYF.

This clone was seen only a few times. The rearrangement links TRBV18 to TRBJ2-7; 7 bases fit TRBD1. The CDR3 extends over 13 amino acids. Trimming removed 5 bases from V and 2 bases from J; junction bases left unmatched: 3. Germline CDR1 KGHSH, CDR2 LQKENI. The CDR3 here is CASSSGQTYEQYV. CDR3 sequence (DNA): TGTGCCAGCTCATCGGGACAGACCTACGAGCAGTACGTC.

The chain employs TRBV5-1 and TRBJ2-5; a possible D gene is TRBD1 (5 bases). Germline V CDR1 and CDR2: SGHRS, YFSETQ. The CDR3 totals 12 residues. V was clipped by 0 bases and J by 5 bases, with 5 bases between them. The chain's CDR3 is CASSLEGETQYF. The CDR3, as DNA: TGCGCCAGCAGCTTGGAGGGGGAGACCCAGTACTTC.

The chain carries TRBV5-8 and TRBJ1-2, with 8 nucleotides matching TRBD1. V lost 4 bases, J lost 7 bases, and 15 bases stayed unmatched. Germline assignment: CDR1 SGHTS and CDR2 YDEGEE. This CDR3 contains 16 residues. The CDR3 loop is CASSVEIAGQGSGYTF. The DNA of the CDR3 is TGTGCCAGCAGCGTGGAGATAGCCGGACAGGGCTCTGGCTACACCTTC.

V gene TRBV5-1 combines with J gene TRBJ1-1; TRBD1 matches 7 bases. The CDR3 length is 14 residues. Germline CDR1 SGHRS, CDR2 YFSETQ. The V segment lost 3 bases and the J segment 4 bases; nucleotides outside the gene matches: 6. Here the CDR3 reads CASSWDSKGTEAFF. CDR3 nucleotide sequence: TGCGCCAGCAGCTGGGACAGCAAGGGCACTGAAGCTTTCTTT.

In its sample, this clone was seen a few times. This sequence joins TRBV28 and TRBJ2-1, with 9 nucleotides matching TRBD1. Germline V CDR1 and CDR2: MDHEN, SYDVKM. V dropped 3 bases and J dropped 2; count of bases not matched to a gene: 5. CDR3 length: 16 amino acids. CDR3 sequence reads: CASSFGDRVPYNEQFF. DNA for the CDR3: TGTGCCAGCAGTTTTGGGGACAGGGTCCCCTACAATGAGCAGTTCTTC.